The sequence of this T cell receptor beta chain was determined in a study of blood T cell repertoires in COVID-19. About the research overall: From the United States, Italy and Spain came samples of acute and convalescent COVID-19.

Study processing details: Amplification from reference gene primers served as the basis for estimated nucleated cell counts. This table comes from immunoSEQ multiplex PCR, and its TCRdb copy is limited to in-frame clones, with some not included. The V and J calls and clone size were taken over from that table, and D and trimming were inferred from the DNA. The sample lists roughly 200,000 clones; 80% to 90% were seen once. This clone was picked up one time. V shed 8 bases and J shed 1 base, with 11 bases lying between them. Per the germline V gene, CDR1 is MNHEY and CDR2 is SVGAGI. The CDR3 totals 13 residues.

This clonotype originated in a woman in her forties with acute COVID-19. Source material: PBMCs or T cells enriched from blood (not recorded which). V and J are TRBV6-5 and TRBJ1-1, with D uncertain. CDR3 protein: CASSGVTNTEAFF. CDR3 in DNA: TGTGCCAGCTCCGGTGTCACGAACACTGAAGCTTTCTTT.